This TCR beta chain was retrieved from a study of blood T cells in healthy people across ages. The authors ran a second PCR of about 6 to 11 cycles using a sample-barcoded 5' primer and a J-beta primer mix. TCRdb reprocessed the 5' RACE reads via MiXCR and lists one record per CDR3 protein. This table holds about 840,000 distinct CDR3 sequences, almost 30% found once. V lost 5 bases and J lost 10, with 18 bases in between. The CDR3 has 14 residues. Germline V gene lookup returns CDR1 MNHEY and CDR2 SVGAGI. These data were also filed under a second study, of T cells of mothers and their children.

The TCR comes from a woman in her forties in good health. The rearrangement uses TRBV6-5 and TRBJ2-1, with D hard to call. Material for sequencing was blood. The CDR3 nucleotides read TGTGCCAGCAGTGCATCAGGTACAACCTACGAGCAGTTCTTC. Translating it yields CASSASGTTYEQFF.